This TCR beta chain was sequenced in a study of cytomegalovirus exposure and HLA in healthy donors. Overall study findings and caveats: An analysis done earlier found most TCR beta V segments productive about 87% or about 30% of the time. Accurate HLA-A and HLA-B prediction from TCR beta sequences was reported for most subjects. The study labeled 180 or so TCR beta chains cytomegalovirus-associated.

Primers for the PCR totalled 60 Vbeta and 13 Jbeta. The table came from immunoSEQ multiplex PCR; TCRdb's copy has only in-frame clones and leaves some out. This table holds approximately 89,000 clones, 60% to 80% found once. Regarding this clone: Its target is not known.

The trim removed 8 bases at V and 8 bases at J, leaving 24 bases unmatched. The germline V gene encodes CDR1 GTSNPN and CDR2 SVGIG (reference sequence). The CDR3 has 18 amino acids. There were likely unrecorded immune exposures, though donors were nominally healthy when sampled. This chain uses TRBV30 with TRBJ2-1, with 10 bases aligning to TRBD2. This sequence was found in a man aged 25 to 40 in good health and CMV-seronegative. The specimen was PBMCs. The CDR3 reads CARGPSGSGGALADEQFF. The CDR3 nucleotides read TGTGCCCGCGGTCCTAGCGGGAGCGGTGGGGCATTAGCGGATGAGCAGTTCTTC.